This T cell receptor (beta chain) was profiled in a study of read filtering for tumor transcriptome and immune sequencing. Study-level findings and limits: The CD138-negative fraction was mixed bone marrow immune cells, not pure T cells. IR-seq and RNA-seq agreed better without single-read clonotypes.

This CDR3 region has 13 residues. The germline V gene encodes CDR1 MNHEY and CDR2 SVGAGI. Trimming took off 2 bases at V and 4 bases at J, with 5 bases between the two ends. At least ten counts were recorded for this clonotype. Its antigen is unknown. This library used roughly 370 ng RNA and molecular barcoded adaptors spanning alpha/delta and beta/gamma chains. TCRdb reprocessed the reads via MiXCR and lists one record per CDR3 protein. Of fewer than 50,000 distinct CDR3 sequences listed, roughly 15% are singletons. Sequencing input: a population of CD138-negative cells sorted from bone marrow. The chain uses TRBV6-5 and TRBJ2-2; D is unresolved. This clonotype originated in a donor older than 35 with multiple myeloma. This CDR3 is CASSYRLTGELFF. The DNA for the CDR3 is TGTGCCAGCAGTTACCGTCTCACCGGGGAGCTGTTTTTT.